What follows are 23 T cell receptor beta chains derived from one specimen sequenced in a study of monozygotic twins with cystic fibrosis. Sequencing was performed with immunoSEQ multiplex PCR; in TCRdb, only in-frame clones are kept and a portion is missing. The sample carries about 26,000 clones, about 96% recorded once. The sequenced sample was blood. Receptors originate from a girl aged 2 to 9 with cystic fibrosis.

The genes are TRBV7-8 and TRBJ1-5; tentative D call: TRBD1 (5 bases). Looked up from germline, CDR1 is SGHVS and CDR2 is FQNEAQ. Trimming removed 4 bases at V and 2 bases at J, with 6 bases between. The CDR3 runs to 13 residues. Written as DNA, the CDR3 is TGTGCCAGCAGCTCGGGGGGCAATCAGCCCCAGCATTTT. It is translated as CASSSGGNQPQHF.

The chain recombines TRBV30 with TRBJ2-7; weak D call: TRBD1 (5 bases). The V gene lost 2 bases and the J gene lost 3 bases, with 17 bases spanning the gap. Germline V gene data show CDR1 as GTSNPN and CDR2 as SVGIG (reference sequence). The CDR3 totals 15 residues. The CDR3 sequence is CAWSPRLSGLYEQYF. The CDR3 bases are TGTGCCTGGAGTCCCCGTCTATCAGGGCTCTACGAGCAGTACTTC. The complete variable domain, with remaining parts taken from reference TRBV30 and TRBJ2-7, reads SQTIHQWPATLVQPVGSPLSLECTVEGTSNPNLYWYRQAAGRGLQLLFYSVGIGQISSEVPQNLSASRPQDRQFILSSKKLLLSDSGFYLCAWSPRLSGLYEQYFGPGTRLTVT.

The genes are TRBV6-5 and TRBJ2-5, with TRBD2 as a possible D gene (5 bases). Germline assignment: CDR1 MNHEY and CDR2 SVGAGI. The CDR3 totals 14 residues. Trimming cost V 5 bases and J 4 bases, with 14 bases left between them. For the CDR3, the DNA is TGTGCCAGCAGTAAAACGAGAGGGCGAGAGACCCAGTACTTC. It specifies CASSKTRGRETQYF.

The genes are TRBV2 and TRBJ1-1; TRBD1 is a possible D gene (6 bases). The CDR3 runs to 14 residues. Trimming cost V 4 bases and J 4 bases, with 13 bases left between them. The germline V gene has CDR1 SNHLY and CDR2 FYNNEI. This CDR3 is CASSVEGVSTEAFF. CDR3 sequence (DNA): TGTGCCAGCAGTGTTGAGGGGGTGAGCACTGAAGCTTTCTTT.

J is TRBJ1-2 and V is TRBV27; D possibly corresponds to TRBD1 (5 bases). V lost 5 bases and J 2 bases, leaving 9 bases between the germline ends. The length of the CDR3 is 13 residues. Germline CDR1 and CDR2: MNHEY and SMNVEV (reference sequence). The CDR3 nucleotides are TGTGCCAGCAGTCAGGCAGGGAACTATGGCTACACCTTC. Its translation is CASSQAGNYGYTF.

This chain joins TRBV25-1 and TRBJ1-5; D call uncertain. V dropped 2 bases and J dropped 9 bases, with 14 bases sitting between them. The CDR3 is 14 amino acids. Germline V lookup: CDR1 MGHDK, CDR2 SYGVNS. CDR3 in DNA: TGTGCCAGCAGTGAAGGGCACGGGTTTGGGCCCCAGCATTTT. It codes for CASSEGHGFGPQHF. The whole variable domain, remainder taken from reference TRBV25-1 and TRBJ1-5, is EADIYQTPRYLVIGTGKKITLECSQTMGHDKMYWYQQDPGMELHLIHYSYGVNSTEKGDLSSESTVSRIRTEHFPLTLESARPSHTSQYLCASSEGHGFGPQHFGDGTRLSIL.

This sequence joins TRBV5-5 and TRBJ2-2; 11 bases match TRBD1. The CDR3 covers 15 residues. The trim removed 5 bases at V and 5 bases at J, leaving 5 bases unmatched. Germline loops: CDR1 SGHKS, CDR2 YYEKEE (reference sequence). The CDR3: CASRLDRGRTGELFF. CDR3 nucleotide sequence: TGTGCCAGCAGACTGGACAGGGGGCGGACCGGGGAGCTGTTTTTT.

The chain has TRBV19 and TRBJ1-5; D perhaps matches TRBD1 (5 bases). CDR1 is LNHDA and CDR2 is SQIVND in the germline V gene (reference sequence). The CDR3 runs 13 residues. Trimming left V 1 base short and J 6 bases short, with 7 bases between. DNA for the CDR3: TGTGCCAGTAGTATAGGGGGGGGTCAGCCCCAGCATTTT. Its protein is CASSIGGGQPQHF.

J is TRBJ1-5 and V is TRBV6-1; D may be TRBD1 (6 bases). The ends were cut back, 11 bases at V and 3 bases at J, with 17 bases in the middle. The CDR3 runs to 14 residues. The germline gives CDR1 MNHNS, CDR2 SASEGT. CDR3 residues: CAGSGTNLNQPQHF. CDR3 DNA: TGTGCCGGTTCCGGGACAAACCTCAATCAGCCCCAGCATTTT.

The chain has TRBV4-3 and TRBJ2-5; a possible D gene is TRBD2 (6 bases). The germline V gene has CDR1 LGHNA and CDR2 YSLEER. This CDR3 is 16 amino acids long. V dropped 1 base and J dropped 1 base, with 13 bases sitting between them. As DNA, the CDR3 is TGCGCCAGCAGCCAAGTAGTCCTAGCGACCCAAGAGACCCAGTACTTC. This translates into CASSQVVLATQETQYF.

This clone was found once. The CDR3: CASSLRTGRGNTIYF. DNA for the CDR3: TGTGCCAGCAGCTTACGGACAGGGAGAGGAAACACCATATATTTT. This sequence joins TRBV7-9 and TRBJ1-3; TRBD1 agrees at 8 bases. Germline lookup yields CDR1 SEHNR and CDR2 FQNEAQ (reference sequence). The CDR3 sequence is 15 residues long. Germline trimming cut 2 bases from V and 4 bases from J; bases unmatched to any gene: 4.

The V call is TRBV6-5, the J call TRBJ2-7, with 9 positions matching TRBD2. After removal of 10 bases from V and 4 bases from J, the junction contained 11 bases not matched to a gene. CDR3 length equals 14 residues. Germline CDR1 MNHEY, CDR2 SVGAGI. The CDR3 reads CATTRRSGRYEQYF. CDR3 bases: TGTGCCACCACCCGACGGAGCGGGAGGTACGAGCAGTACTTC.

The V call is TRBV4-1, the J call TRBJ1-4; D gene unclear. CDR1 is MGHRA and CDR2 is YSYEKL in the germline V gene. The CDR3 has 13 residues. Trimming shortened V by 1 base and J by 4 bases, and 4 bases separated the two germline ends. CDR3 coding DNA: TGCGCCAGCAGCCAAGTATTTAATGAAAAACTGTTTTTT. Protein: CASSQVFNEKLFF.

The CDR3: CATAVLVEQFF. As DNA, the CDR3 is TGTGCCACAGCCGTGTTGGTTGAGCAGTTCTTC. The gene calls are TRBV6-1 and TRBJ2-1; D is ambiguous. Germline-derived CDR1 and CDR2 are MNHNS and SASEGT. The CDR3 has 11 residues. V was trimmed by 10 bases and J by 9 bases, leaving 13 bases between them.

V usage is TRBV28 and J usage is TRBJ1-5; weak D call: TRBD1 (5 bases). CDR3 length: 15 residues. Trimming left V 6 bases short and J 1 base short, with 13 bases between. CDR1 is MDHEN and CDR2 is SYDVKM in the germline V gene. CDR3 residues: CASRYKGRSNQPQHF. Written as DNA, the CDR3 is TGTGCCAGCAGGTACAAGGGACGAAGCAATCAGCCCCAGCATTTT.

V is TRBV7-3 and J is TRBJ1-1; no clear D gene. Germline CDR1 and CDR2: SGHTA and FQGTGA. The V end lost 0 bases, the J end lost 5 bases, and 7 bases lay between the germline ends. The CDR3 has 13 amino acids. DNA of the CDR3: TGTGCCAGCAGCTTAACGGACTCTACTGAAGCTTTCTTT. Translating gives CASSLTDSTEAFF.

The CDR3 region is CASSFRGAGGYTF. In DNA, the CDR3 is TGTGCCAGCAGCTTCCGGGGGGCGGGCGGCTACACCTTC. This chain joins TRBV7-2 and TRBJ1-2, with D possibly matching TRBD1 (6 bases). This CDR3 is built from 13 residues. Looked up from germline, CDR1 is SGHTA and CDR2 is FQGNSA. V lost 3 bases and J lost 8, with 13 bases in between.

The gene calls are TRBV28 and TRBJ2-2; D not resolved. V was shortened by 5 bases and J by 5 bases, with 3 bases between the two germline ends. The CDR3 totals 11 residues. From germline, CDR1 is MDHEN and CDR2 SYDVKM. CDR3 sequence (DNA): TGTGCCAGCAGTCAAACCGGGGAGCTGTTTTTT. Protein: CASSQTGELFF.

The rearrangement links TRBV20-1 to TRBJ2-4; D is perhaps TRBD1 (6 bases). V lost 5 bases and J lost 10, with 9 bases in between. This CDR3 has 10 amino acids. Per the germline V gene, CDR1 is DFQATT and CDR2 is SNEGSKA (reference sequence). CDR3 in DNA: TGCAGTGCTCTTACAGGGATTCAGTACTTC. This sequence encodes CSALTGIQYF.

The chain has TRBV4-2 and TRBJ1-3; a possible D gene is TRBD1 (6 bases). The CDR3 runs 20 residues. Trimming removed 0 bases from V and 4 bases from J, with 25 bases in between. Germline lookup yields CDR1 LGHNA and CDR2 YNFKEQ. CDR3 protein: CASSQDFYREHPRSGNTIYF. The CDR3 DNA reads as TGTGCCAGCAGCCAAGATTTTTACAGGGAGCATCCCCGATCCGGAAACACCATATATTTT.

The CDR3 DNA reads as TGTGCCAGCTCGAGGACTAGCGCCACTACGGAGACCCAGTACTTC. Protein sequence: CASSRTSATTETQYF. This chain connects TRBV7-3 to TRBJ2-5; TRBD2 aligns across 9 bases. V was clipped by 8 bases and J by 5 bases; unmatched bases: 12. Germline V gives CDR1 SGHTA, CDR2 FQGTGA. This CDR3 comprises 15 residues.

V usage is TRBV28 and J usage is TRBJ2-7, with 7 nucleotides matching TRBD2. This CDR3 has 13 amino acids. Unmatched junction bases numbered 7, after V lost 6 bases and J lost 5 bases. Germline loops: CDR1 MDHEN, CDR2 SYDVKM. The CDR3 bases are TGTGCCAGCAGCTGGGGGGGGACGAACGAGCAGTACTTC. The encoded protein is CASSWGGTNEQYF.

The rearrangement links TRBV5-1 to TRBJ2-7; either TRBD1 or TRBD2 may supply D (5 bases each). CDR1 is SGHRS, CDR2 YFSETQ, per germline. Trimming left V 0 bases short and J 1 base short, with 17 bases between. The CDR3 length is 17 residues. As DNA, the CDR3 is TGCGCCAGCAGCTTGGTGGGCCGGGACCGGACTTCCTACGAGCAGTACTTC. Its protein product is CASSLVGRDRTSYEQYF.